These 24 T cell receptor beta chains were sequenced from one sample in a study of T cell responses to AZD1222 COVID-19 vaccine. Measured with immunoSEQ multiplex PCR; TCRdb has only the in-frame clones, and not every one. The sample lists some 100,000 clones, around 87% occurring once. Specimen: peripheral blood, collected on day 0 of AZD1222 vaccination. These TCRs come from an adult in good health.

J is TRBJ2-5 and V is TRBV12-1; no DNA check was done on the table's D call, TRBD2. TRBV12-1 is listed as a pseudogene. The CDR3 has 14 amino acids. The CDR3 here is CASSPKTTQETQYF. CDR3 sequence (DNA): TGTGCCAGCAGCCCAAAGACTACTCAAGAGACCCAGTACTTC.

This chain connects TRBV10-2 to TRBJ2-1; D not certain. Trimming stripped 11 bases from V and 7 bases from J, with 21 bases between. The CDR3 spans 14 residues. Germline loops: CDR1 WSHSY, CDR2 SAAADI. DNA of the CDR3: TGCGCCTGTCACACCGGTAAAGGAACGAATGAGCAGTTCTTC. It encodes CACHTGKGTNEQFF.

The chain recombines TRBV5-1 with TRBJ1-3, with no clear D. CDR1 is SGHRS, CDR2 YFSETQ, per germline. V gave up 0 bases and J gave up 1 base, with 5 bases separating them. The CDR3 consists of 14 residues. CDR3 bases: TGCGCCAGCAGCTTGGACGGATCTGGAAACACCATATATTTT. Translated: CASSLDGSGNTIYF.

The CDR3 sequence: CASSLAQSQGGEKLFF. In nucleotides, the CDR3 is TGTGCCAGCAGCTTAGCGCAGTCCCAGGGCGGCGAAAAACTGTTTTTT. The chain couples TRBV7-6 to TRBJ1-4, with a possible D match to TRBD1 (5 bases). Germline V gene sequence: CDR1 SGHVS, CDR2 FNYEAQ. The CDR3 contains 16 residues. The V and J ends lost 0 bases and 8 bases respectively, with 16 bases between them.

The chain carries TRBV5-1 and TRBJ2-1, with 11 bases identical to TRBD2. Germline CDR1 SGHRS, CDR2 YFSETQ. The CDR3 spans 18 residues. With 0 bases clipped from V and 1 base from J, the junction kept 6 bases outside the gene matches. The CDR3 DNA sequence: TGCGCCAGCAGCTTGGTAGCGGGGGGGCCAGGGTCCTACAATGAGCAGTTCTTC. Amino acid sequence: CASSLVAGGPGSYNEQFF.

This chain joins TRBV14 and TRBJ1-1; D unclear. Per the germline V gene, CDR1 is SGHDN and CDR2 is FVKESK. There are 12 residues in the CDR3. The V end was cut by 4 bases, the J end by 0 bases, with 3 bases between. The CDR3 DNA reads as TGTGCCAGCAGCCCCGTGAACACTGAAGCTTTCTTT. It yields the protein CASSPVNTEAFF.

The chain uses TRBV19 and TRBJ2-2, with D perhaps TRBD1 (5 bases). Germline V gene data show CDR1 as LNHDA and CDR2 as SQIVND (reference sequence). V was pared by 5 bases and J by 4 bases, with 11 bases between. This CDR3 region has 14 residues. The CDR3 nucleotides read TGTGCCAGTAGTGTCCAGGGCGGCACCGGGGAGCTGTTTTTT. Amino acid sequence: CASSVQGGTGELFF.

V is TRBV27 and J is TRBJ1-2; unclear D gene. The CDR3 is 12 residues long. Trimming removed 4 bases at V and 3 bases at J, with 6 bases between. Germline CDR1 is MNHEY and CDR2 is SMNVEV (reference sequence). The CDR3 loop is CASSSRDYGYTF. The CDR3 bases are TGTGCCAGCAGTTCCCGGGACTATGGCTACACCTTC.

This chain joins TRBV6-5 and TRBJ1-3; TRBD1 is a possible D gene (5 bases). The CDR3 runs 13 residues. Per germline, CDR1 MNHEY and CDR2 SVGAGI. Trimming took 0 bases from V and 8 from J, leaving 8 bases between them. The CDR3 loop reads CASSYSGVDTIYF. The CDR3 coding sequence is TGTGCCAGCAGTTACTCGGGGGTCGACACCATATATTTT.

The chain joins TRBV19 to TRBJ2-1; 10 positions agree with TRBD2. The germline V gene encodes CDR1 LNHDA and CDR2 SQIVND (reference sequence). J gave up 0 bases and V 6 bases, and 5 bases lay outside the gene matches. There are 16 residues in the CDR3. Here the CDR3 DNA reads TGTGCCAGTAGCAGATCTAGCGGGGGCTCCTACAATGAGCAGTTCTTC. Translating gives CASSRSSGGSYNEQFF.

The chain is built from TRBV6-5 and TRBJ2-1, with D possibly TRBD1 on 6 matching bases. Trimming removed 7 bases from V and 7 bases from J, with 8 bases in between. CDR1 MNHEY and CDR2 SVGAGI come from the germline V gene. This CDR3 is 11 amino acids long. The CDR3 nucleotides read TGTGCCAGCAAAGGGGGAAATGAGCAGTTCTTC. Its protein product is CASKGGNEQFF.

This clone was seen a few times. The CDR3 coding sequence is TGTGCCAGCAGTCAACAGGGTTCTAATGGCTACACCTTC. As protein: CASSQQGSNGYTF. The rearrangement joins TRBV27 to TRBJ1-2; weak D call: TRBD1 (6 bases). The CDR3 extends over 13 amino acids. Germline CDR1 and CDR2: MNHEY and SMNVEV (reference sequence). V lost 5 bases, J lost 6 bases, and 13 bases lay in between.

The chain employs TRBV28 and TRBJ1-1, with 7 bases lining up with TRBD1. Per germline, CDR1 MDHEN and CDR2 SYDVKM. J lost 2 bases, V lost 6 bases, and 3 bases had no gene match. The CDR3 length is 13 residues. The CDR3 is CASRNRGNTEAFF. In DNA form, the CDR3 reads TGTGCCAGCAGGAACAGGGGAAACACTGAAGCTTTCTTT.

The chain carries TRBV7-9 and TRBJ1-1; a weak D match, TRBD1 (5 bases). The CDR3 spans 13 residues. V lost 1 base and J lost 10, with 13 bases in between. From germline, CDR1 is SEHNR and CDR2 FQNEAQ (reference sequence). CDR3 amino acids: CASSLVGARRAFF. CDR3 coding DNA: TGTGCCAGCAGCTTAGTAGGGGCTAGGAGAGCTTTCTTT.

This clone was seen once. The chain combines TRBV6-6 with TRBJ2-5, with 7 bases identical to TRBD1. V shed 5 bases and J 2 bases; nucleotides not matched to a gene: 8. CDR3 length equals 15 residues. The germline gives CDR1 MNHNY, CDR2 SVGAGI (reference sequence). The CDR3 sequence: CASSANRGPQETQYF. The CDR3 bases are TGTGCCAGCAGTGCCAACAGGGGACCTCAAGAGACCCAGTACTTC.

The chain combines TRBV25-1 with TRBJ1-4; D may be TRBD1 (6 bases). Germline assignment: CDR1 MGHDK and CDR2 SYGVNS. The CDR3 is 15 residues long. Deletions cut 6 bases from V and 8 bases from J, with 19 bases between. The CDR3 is CASSAGEGWKEKLFF. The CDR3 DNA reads TGTGCCAGCAGCGCAGGGGAGGGCTGGAAGGAAAAACTGTTTTTT.

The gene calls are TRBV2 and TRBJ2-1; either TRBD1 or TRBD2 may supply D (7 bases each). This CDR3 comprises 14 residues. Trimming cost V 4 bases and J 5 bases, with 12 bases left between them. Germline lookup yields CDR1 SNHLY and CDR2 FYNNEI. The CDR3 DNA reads TGTGCCAGCAGTGCAGCGGGACAGAACAATGAGCAGTTCTTC. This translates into CASSAAGQNNEQFF.

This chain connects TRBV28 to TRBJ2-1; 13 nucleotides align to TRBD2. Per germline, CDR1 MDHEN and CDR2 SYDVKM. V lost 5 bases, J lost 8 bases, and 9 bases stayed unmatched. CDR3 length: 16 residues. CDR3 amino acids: CASSPTGTSGIDEQFF. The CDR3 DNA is TGTGCCAGCAGTCCCACAGGGACTAGCGGGATAGATGAGCAGTTCTTC.

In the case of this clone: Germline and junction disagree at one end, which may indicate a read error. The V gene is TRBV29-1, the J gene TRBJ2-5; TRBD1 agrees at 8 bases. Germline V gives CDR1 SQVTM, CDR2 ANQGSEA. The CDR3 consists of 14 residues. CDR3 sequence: CSVFRGRTQGTQYF. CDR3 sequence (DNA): TGCAGCGTTTTCAGGGGGCGAACCCAAGGGACCCAGTACTTC.

CDR3 bases: TGTGCCAGCAGTTACAGGGATAATTCACCCCTCCACTTT. Translation: CASSYRDNSPLHF. The chain is built from TRBV6-2 or TRBV6-3 and TRBJ1-6, with D hard to call. Trimming took off 2 bases at V and 5 bases at J, with 4 bases between the two ends. The CDR3 is 13 residues long. Germline lookup yields CDR1 MNHEY and CDR2 SVGEGT.

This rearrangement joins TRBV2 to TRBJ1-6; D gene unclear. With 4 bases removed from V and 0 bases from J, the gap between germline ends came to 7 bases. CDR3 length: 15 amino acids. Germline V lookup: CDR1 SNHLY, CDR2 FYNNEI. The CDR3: CASSVGSSYNSPLHF. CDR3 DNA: TGTGCCAGCAGTGTGGGAAGCTCCTATAATTCACCCCTCCACTTT.

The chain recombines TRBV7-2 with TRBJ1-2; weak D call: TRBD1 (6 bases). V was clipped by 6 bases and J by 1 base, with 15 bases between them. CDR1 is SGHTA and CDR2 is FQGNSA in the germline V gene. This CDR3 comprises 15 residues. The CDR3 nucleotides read TGTGCCAGCAGATCCGGGGGGGCCGATAACTATGGCTACACCTTC. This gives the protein CASRSGGADNYGYTF.

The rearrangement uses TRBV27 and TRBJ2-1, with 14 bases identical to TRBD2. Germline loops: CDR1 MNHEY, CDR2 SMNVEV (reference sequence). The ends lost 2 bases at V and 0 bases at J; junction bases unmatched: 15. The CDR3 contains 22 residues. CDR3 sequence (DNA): TGTGCCAGCAGTTTACATTGTCGTAGGGGACTAGCGGGGGAGTACTCCTACAATGAGCAGTTCTTC. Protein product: CASSLHCRRGLAGEYSYNEQFF.

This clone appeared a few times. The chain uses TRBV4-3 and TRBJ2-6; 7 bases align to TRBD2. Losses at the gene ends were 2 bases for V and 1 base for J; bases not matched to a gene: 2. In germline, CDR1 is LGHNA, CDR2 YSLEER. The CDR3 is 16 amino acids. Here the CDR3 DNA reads TGCGCCAGCAGCCAAAACGGGGGGTCTGGGGCCAACGTCCTGACTTTC. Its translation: CASSQNGGSGANVLTF.